The T cell receptor beta chain described here comes from a study of T cells in Graves' hyperthyroidism and ophthalmopathy. TCR beta CDR3 regions were amplified from RNA transcripts. RT-PCR in the first round (using the HTBI primer set) targeted the TCR CDR3. TCRdb recomputed calls from the multiplex PCR reads with MiXCR, one row per CDR3 protein. The sample contains some 270,000 distinct CDR3 sequences, roughly 15% of which appear only once. At least ten counts were recorded for this clonotype. V lost 0 bases and J lost 7, with 13 bases in between. This CDR3 has 15 amino acids. Germline CDR1 and CDR2: MNHNS and SASEGT.

The rearrangement uses TRBV6-1 and TRBJ2-1; D possibly uses TRBD1 or TRBD2 (5 bases each). What was sequenced was blood. The source of this sequence is a woman between 25 and 40 years old with Graves' hyperthyroidism that later progressed to Graves' ophthalmopathy. The CDR3 DNA is TGTGCCAGCAGTGAAGCCGACCGATGGGGGAATGAGCAGTTCTTC. It yields the protein CASSEADRWGNEQFF.